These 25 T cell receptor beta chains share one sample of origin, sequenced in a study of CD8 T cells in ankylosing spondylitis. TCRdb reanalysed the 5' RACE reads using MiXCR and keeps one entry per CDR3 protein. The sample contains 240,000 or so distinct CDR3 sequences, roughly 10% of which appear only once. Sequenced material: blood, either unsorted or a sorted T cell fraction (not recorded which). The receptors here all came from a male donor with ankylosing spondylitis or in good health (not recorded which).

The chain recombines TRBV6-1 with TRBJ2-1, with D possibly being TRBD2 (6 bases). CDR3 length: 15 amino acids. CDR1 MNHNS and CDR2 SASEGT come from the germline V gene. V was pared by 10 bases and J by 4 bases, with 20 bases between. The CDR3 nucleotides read TGTGCCACCAAACTTAACCCGGGACTTTACAATGAGCAGTTCTTC. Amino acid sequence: CATKLNPGLYNEQFF.

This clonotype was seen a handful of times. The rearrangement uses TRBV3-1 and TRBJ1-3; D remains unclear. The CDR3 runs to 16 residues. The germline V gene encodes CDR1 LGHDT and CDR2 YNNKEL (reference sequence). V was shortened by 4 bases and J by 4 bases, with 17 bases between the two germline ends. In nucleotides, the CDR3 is TGTGCCAGCAGCCCCCCCCGTGGGTGGGCGGGAAACACCATATATTTT. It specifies CASSPPRGWAGNTIYF. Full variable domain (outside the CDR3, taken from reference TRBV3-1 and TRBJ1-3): DTAVSQTPKYLVTQMGNDKSIKCEQNLGHDTMYWYKQDSKKFLKIMFSYNNKELIINETVPNRFSPKSPDKAHLNLHINSLELGDSAVYFCASSPPRGWAGNTIYFGEGSWLTVV.

CDR3 nucleotide sequence: TGTGCCACCCGGACGGATGAAGAGACCCAGTACTTC. Amino acids: CATRTDEETQYF. The rearrangement uses TRBV2 and TRBJ2-5; D ambiguous. Germline CDR1 reads SNHLY; CDR2 reads FYNNEI. The CDR3 is made up of 12 amino acids. The V end lost 10 bases, the J end lost 3 bases, and 12 bases lay between the germline ends.

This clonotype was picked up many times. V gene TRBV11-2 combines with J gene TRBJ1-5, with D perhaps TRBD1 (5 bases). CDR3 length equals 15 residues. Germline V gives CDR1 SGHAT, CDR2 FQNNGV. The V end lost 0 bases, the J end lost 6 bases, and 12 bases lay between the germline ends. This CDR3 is CASSLESGGAQPQHF. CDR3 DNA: TGTGCCAGCAGCTTAGAGTCGGGCGGGGCTCAGCCCCAGCATTTT.

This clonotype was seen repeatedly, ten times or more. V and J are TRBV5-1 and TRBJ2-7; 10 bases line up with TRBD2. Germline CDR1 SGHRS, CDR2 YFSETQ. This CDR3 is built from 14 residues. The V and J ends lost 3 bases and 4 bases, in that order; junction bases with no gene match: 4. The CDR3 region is CASSSYSGRYEQYF. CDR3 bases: TGCGCCAGCAGCTCCTATAGCGGGAGGTACGAGCAGTACTTC.

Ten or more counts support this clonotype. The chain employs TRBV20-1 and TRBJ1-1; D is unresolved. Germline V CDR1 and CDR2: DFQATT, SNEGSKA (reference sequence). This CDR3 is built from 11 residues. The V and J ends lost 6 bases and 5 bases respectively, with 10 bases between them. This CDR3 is CSALPGTEAFF. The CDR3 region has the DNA TGCAGTGCCCTGCCCGGGACTGAAGCTTTCTTT.

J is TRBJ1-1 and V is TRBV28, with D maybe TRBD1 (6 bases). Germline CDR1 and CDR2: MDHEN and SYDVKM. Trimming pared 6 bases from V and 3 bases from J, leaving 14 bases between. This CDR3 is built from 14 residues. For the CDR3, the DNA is TGTGCCAGCAGCCTCCCGACAGGTTACACTGAAGCTTTCTTT. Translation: CASSLPTGYTEAFF.

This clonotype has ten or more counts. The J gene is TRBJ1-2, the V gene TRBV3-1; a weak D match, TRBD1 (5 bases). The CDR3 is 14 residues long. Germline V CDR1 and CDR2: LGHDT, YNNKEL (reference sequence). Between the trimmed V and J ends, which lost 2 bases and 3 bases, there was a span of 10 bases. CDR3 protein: CASSQLRGHYGYTF. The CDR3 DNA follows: TGTGCCAGCAGCCAATTGAGGGGCCACTATGGCTACACCTTC.

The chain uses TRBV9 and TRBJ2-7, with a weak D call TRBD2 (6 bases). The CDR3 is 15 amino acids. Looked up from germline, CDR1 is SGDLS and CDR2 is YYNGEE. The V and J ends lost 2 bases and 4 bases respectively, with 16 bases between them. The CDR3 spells CASSVRGTEMYEQYF. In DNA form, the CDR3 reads TGTGCCAGCAGCGTTCGGGGGACTGAGATGTACGAGCAGTACTTC.

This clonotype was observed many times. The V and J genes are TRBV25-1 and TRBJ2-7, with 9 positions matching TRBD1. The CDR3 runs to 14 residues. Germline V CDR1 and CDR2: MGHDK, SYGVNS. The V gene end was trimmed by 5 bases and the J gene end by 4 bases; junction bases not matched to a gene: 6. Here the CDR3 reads CASSRGGQGYEQYF. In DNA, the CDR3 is TGTGCCAGCAGTCGAGGGGGACAGGGATACGAGCAGTACTTC.

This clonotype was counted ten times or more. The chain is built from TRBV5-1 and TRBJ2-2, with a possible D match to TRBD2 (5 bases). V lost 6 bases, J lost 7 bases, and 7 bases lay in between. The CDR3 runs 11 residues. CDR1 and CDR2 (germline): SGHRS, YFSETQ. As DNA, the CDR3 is TGCGCCAGCATCGAGGGCGGGGAGCTGTTTTTT. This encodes CASIEGGELFF.

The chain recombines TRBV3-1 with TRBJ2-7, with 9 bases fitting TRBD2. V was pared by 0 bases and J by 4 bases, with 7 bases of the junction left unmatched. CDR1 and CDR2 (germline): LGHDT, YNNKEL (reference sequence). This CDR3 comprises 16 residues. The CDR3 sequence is CASSQDPLAGRYEQYF. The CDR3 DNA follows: TGTGCCAGCAGCCAAGATCCTCTAGCGGGACGGTACGAGCAGTACTTC.

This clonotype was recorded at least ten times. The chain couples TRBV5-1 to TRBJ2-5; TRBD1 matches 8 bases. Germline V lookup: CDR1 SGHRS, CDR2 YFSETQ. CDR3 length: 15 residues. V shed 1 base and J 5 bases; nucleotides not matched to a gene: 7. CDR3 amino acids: CASSLRTGYEETQYF. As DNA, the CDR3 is TGCGCCAGCAGCTTGCGGACAGGGTACGAGGAGACCCAGTACTTC.

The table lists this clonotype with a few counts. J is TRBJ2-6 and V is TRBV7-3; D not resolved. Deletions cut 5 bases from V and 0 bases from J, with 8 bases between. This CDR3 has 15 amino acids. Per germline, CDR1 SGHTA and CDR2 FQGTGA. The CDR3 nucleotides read TGTGCCAGCAGCCCGACGAGCTCTGGGGCCAACGTCCTGACTTTC. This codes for CASSPTSSGANVLTF.

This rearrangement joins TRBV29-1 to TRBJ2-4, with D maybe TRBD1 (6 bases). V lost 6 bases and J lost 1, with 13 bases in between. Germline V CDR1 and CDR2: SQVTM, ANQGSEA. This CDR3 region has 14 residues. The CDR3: CSVGLTGAKNIQYF. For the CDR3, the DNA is TGCAGCGTGGGCCTCACAGGGGCCAAAAACATTCAGTACTTC. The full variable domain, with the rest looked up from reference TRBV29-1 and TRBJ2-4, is SAVISQKPSRDICQRGTSLTIQCQVDSQVTMMFWYRQQPGQSLTLIATANQGSEATYESGFVIDKFPISRPNLTFSTLTVSNMSPEDSSIYLCSVGLTGAKNIQYFGAGTRLSVL.

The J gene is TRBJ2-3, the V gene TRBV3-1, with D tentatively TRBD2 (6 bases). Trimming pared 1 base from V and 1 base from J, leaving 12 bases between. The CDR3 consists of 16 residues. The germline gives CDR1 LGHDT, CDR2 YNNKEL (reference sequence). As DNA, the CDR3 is TGTGCCAGCAGCCAAGTTTGGGAGGCGGGCACAGATACGCAGTATTTT. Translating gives CASSQVWEAGTDTQYF.

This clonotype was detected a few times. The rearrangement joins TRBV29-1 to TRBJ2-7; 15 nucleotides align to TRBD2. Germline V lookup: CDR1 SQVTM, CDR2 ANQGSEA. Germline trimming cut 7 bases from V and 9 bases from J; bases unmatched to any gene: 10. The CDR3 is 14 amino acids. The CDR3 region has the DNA TGCAGCGCCACTCCGGGACTAGCGGGAGGTCGGCAGTACTTC. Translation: CSATPGLAGGRQYF.

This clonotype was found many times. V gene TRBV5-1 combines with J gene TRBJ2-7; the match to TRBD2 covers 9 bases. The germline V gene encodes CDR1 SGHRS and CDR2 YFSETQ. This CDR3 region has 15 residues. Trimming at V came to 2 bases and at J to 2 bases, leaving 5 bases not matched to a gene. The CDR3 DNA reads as TGCGCCAGCAGCTTAGTTAGCGGGAGTCCCTACGAGCAGTACTTC. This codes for CASSLVSGSPYEQYF.

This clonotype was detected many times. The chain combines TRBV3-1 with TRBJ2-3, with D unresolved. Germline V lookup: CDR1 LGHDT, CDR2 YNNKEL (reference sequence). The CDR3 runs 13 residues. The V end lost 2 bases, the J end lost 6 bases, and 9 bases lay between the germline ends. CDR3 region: CASSQLQRDTQYF. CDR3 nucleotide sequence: TGTGCCAGCAGCCAACTACAGAGGGATACGCAGTATTTT.

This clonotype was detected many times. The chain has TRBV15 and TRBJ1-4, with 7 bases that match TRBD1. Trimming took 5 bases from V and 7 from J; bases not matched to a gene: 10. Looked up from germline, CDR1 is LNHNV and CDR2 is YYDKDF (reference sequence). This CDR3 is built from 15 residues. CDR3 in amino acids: CATSEARQGSEKLFF. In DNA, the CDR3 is TGTGCCACCAGCGAGGCGCGACAGGGCAGTGAAAAACTGTTTTTT. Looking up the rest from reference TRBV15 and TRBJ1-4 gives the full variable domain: DAMVIQNPRYQVTQFGKPVTLSCSQTLNHNVMYWYQQKSSQAPKLLFHYYDKDFNNEADTPDNFQSRRPNTSFCFLDIRSPGLGDTAMYLCATSEARQGSEKLFFGSGTQLSVL.

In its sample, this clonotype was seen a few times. In DNA, the CDR3 is TGTGCCAGCAGCCCTAGGGGACAGGGCTACGAGCAGTACTTC. Translation: CASSPRGQGYEQYF. The chain combines TRBV7-8 with TRBJ2-7; TRBD1 agrees at 9 bases. V shed 5 bases and J 3 bases; nucleotides not matched to a gene: 5. The CDR3 contains 14 residues. The germline V gene encodes CDR1 SGHVS and CDR2 FQNEAQ.

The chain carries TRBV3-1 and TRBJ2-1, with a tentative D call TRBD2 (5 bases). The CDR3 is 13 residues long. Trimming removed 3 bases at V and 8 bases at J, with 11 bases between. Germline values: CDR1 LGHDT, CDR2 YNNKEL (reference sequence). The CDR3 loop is CASSQLAVDEQFF. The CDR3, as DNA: TGTGCCAGCAGCCAGCTAGCCGTCGATGAGCAGTTCTTC.

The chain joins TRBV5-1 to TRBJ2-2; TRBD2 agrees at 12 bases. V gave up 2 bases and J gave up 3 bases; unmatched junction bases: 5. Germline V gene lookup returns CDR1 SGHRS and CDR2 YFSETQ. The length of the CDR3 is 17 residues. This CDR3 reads CASSFGLAGRHTGELFF. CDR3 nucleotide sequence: TGCGCCAGCAGCTTTGGACTAGCGGGGAGACACACCGGGGAGCTGTTTTTT.

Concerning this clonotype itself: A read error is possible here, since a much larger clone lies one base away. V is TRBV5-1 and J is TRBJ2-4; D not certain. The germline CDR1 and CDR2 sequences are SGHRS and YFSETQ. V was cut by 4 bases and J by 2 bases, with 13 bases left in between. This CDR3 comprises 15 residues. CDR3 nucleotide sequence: TGCGCCAGCAGCCCGTTCGAAGGGACCAAAAACATTCAGTACTTC. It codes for CASSPFEGTKNIQYF.

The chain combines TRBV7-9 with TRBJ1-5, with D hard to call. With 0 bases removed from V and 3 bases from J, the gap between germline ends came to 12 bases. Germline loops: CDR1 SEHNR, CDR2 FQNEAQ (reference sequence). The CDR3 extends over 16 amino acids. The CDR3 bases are TGTGCCAGCAGCTTAGCAGGTTCGGGCCCCAATCAGCCCCAGCATTTT. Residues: CASSLAGSGPNQPQHF.